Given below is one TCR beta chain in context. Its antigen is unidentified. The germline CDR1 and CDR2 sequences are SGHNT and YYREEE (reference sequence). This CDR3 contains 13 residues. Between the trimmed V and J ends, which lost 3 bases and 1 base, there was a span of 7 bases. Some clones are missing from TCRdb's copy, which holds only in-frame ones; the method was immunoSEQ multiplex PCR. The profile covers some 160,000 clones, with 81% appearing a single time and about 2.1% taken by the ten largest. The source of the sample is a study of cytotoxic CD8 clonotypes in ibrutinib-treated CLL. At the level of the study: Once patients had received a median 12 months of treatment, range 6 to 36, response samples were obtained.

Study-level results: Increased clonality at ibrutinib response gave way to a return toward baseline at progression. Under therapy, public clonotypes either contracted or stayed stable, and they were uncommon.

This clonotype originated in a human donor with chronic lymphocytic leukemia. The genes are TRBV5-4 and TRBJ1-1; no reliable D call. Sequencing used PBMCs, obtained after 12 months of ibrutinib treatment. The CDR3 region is CASSSPANTEAFF. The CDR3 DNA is TGTGCCAGCAGCTCCCCAGCGAACACTGAAGCTTTCTTT.